This record covers a single T cell receptor beta chain. The sample is drawn from a study of blood T cell repertoires in COVID-19. Background on the study: The United States, Italy and Spain were the sources of the acute and convalescent COVID-19 samples. T cells, B-cell-depleted T cells, or PBMCs supplied cDNA or gDNA.

As processed by the authors: The authors estimated nucleated cell counts from reference gene primer amplification. Data came from immunoSEQ multiplex PCR; TCRdb stores just in-frame clones and leaves some out. Clonal size and the V and J genes are those of that table, whereas D and trimming came from the DNA. The sample has 150,000 to 200,000 clones; approximately 83% are singletons. V gave up 8 bases and J gave up 7 bases, with 18 bases separating them. Germline loops: CDR1 MNHEY, CDR2 SVGAGI. The CDR3 has 14 amino acids. Material: peripheral blood. The TCR sequence derives from a man aged 55 to 70 with acute or convalescent COVID-19. V is TRBV6-5 and J is TRBJ1-5, with TRBD1 as a possible D gene (6 bases). The CDR3 is CASRVNRVGQPQHF. The CDR3 DNA reads as TGTGCCAGCCGGGTGAACAGGGTTGGACAGCCCCAGCATTTT.